Listed here is a single TCR beta chain. What antigen it recognizes has not been identified. Nothing much larger sits one base from this clone, and base qualities are not available. The immunoSEQ Assay, a bias-controlled multiplex PCR, was used to amplify TCRbeta CDR3 regions from genomic DNA. From the authors' description of their analysis: Nucleated cell counts per sample were estimated from amplification of reference gene primers within the assay. To quantify the absolute abundance of each unique TCRbeta CDR3 rearrangement, sequence reads were collapsed and filtered. Productive Simpson clonality was computed per sample as the square root of Simpson's diversity index over productive rearrangements. Drawn from immuneACCESS, this table holds only the in-frame rearrangements with V and J called that TCRdb kept. Clones are partly lost; checked studies trace under half to an unresolved V gene and leave the rest unexplained. From that table come the V and J calls and clone size; the DNA was used to work out D and trimming. For this sample there are 70,000 to 85,000 clones; around 86% appear just once. Of the sample, approximately 9.1% falls within the top ten clones.

The collaborating institutions used their own protocols to collect whole blood in K2EDTA tubes. For TCRbeta analysis, collaborator samples were shipped as frozen whole blood, as isolated PBMCs, or as DNA extracted from either sample type. CDR1 SQVTM and CDR2 ANQGSEA were looked up in the germline V gene. The CDR3 runs 12 residues from the cysteine to the phenylalanine. This entry keeps only the CDR3 DNA: 36 bases, framed from base 1. A distance of 10 bases separates the germline ends of V and J, which lose 7 bases and 1 base respectively. The sample originates from a study of blood T cell repertoires in COVID-19 (dated by TCRdb to the early 2020s). Study-wide context: The collaborator samples originated in the United States, Italy and Spain and spanned the acute and convalescent phases of COVID-19. A de-identified subject ID, COVID-19 status, age in years and sex were almost always included in the sample metadata. Deeply sampled blood TCRbeta repertoires from subjects exposed to, actively infected with, or recovered from COVID-19 were included in the dataset. The material from the prospective study consisted of cDNA or gDNA derived from T cells, B-cell-depleted T cells, or PBMCs. A freely available public database, intended as a resource for researchers studying the immune response to SARS-CoV-2, is where the repertoires were released. HLA class I and class II types, where available, came from metadata supplied by the sample provider rather than from assay-based typing. The samples were drawn from the first 160 participants of the ongoing ImmuneRACE study and from 1,254 subjects provided by 6 global collaborators. Overall study results and their limits: Clinical and demographic metadata were provided uncurated, with the amount varying by source and participant.

Recombination joined TRBV29-1 with TRBJ1-1; the D gene is possibly TRBD1, with 5 bases matching. The clonotype originates from a human donor in a cohort sampled during active COVID-19. The sequenced sample consisted of peripheral blood. The DNA reads TGCAGCGGGGGGGAGGCGAACACTGAAGCTTTCTTT. Its coded protein is CSGGEANTEAFF.